This is a list of T cell receptor beta chains from one sample in a study of tumor-infiltrating lymphocytes in primary liver carcinoma. TCRdb independently ran MiXCR on the multiplex PCR reads; one entry per CDR3 protein. The sample has 90,000 to 150,000 distinct CDR3 sequences; around two thirds are singletons. Sequencing was carried out using tumor-adjacent normal liver tissue. These receptor sequences come from a woman aged 60-70 years with primary liver carcinoma and hepatitis B virus infection. Each CDR3 is given with its conserved first and last residue. The D gene is left open where the match is weak. Only part of the rows carry a size: once, few, many, or a class if the clone is expanded.

j_call: TRBJ2-3; v_call: TRBV6-5; clone_size: -; d_call: TRBD2; cdr3_nt: TGTGCCAGCAGAGGACTAGCTGTGAACACAGATACGCAGTATTTT; cdr3_aa: CASRGLAVNTDTQYF
j_call: TRBJ1-5; v_call: TRBV20-1; clone_size: -; d_call: -; cdr3_nt: TGCAGTTCTAGCTGGTCAATTAGCAATCAGCCCCAGCATTTT; cdr3_aa: CSSSWSISNQPQHF
j_call: TRBJ2-3; v_call: TRBV11-3; clone_size: -; d_call: -; cdr3_nt: TGTACCAGTAGCCCTACCGGGGTTAGCACAGATACGCAGTATTTC; cdr3_aa: CTSSPTGVSTDTQYF
j_call: TRBJ2-1; v_call: TRBV7-8; clone_size: -; d_call: -; cdr3_nt: TGTGCCAGCAGCCCCGGACGGTCCACCTACAATGAGCAGTTCTTC; cdr3_aa: CASSPGRSTYNEQFF
j_call: TRBJ1-1; v_call: TRBV11-2; clone_size: once; d_call: -; cdr3_nt: TGTCTCAGCAGTCGCCCACGGGGACGGGCGAACACTAAAGCTTTCTTT; cdr3_aa: CLSSRPRGRANTKAFF
j_call: TRBJ2-1; v_call: TRBV5-1; clone_size: -; d_call: TRBD2; cdr3_nt: TGCGTCAGCAGCTTTAGCGGGAGCAGAAATGAGCAGTTCTTC; cdr3_aa: CVSSFSGSRNEQFF
j_call: TRBJ2-1; v_call: TRBV6-1; clone_size: -; d_call: -; cdr3_nt: TGTGCCAGCCGAACCCTCGGGTGGTTGGTGGACAATGAGCAGTTCTTC; cdr3_aa: CASRTLGWLVDNEQFF
j_call: TRBJ2-7; v_call: TRBV28; clone_size: -; d_call: TRBD1; cdr3_nt: TGTGCCAGCAGACCCCCCCCAGGGGGCTCTTACGATCAGTACTTC; cdr3_aa: CASRPPPGGSYDQYF
j_call: TRBJ1-5; v_call: TRBV24-1; clone_size: -; d_call: -; cdr3_nt: TGTGCCACCAGTGATTTAGGACTGTCCCTCCAGCATTTT; cdr3_aa: CATSDLGLSLQHF
j_call: TRBJ1-1; v_call: TRBV11-1; clone_size: -; d_call: -; cdr3_nt: TGTGCCAGCAGTCCTCCATCCGGATACACTGAAGCCTCCTTT; cdr3_aa: CASSPPSGYTEASF
j_call: TRBJ2-3; v_call: TRBV18; clone_size: many; d_call: -; cdr3_nt: TGTGCCAGCTCACCAGCAGATACGCAGTATTTT; cdr3_aa: CASSPADTQYF
j_call: TRBJ2-3; v_call: TRBV11-1; clone_size: many; d_call: TRBD1; cdr3_nt: TGTGCCAGCAGCTTCGCCGACAGGGGAGCGGATACGCAGTATTTT; cdr3_aa: CASSFADRGADTQYF
j_call: TRBJ2-2; v_call: TRBV10-3; clone_size: many; d_call: TRBD1; cdr3_nt: TGTGCCATCAGGGACAGGGGGAAGGACACCGGGGAGCTGTTTTTT; cdr3_aa: CAIRDRGKDTGELFF
j_call: TRBJ1-2; v_call: TRBV28; clone_size: -; d_call: -; cdr3_nt: TGTGCCAGCAGTTCTGGGGGTATGAGACAGGCGACCTATGGCTACACCTTC; cdr3_aa: CASSSGGMRQATYGYTF
j_call: TRBJ1-1; v_call: TRBV29-1; clone_size: -; d_call: TRBD1; cdr3_nt: TGCAGCATGCTGACAGGGGGTGACACTGAAACTTTCTTT; cdr3_aa: CSMLTGGDTETFF
j_call: TRBJ1-1; v_call: TRBV6-2/TRBV6-3; clone_size: many; d_call: -; cdr3_nt: TGTGCCAGCAGTTATAGGGGAGACCGGGCTGAAGCTTTCTTT; cdr3_aa: CASSYRGDRAEAFF
j_call: TRBJ2-1; v_call: TRBV6-5; clone_size: -; d_call: TRBD2; cdr3_nt: TGTGCCAGCAGTTACCACGCTAGCGGGAGGGGTGAGCAGTTCTTC; cdr3_aa: CASSYHASGRGEQFF
j_call: TRBJ1-1; v_call: TRBV7-9; clone_size: many; d_call: -; cdr3_nt: TGTGCCAGCAACTTCGGGGACCGGGGGAACACTGAAGCTTTCTTT; cdr3_aa: CASNFGDRGNTEAFF
j_call: TRBJ2-1; v_call: TRBV7-9; clone_size: -; d_call: -; cdr3_nt: TGTGCCGGCAGCTTGTTCGGGACACAAGTCTTCTCCTACAATGAGCAGTTATTC; cdr3_aa: CAGSLFGTQVFSYNEQLF
j_call: TRBJ1-2; v_call: TRBV6-6; clone_size: -; d_call: TRBD1; cdr3_nt: TGTGCCAGCAGTTCCCCGGGGACAGGGAAGGGTGGCTACACGTTC; cdr3_aa: CASSSPGTGKGGYTF